This TCR beta chain was identified during a study of T cell repertoires in cytomegalovirus infection. As for the study in general: The study used recently identified HLA-C-restricted and well-studied HLA-B-restricted CMV epitopes. Indications of both CMV infection and matching HLA type were provided by public TCR beta signatures.

Study outcomes and limitations: CMV-specific TCR beta clonotypes restricted by HLA-C were the ones dominating the ex vivo response. Public TCR beta family frequency separated CMV-and-HLA carriers, including in an independent cohort.

TCRdb itself ran the reads through MiXCR, one entry per CDR3 protein. The table has fewer than 950,000 distinct CDR3 sequences, less than 35% seen once. This clonotype was seen repeatedly, ten times or more. Antigen unknown. Looked up from germline, CDR1 is SGHVS and CDR2 is FQNEAQ. V lost 4 bases to trimming and J lost 8 bases, with 17 bases between them. This CDR3 comprises 14 residues. The sequence came from a human donor in good health (CMV status not recorded). Some clones in this sample may be carry-over from other donors' samples. The chain joins TRBV7-8 to TRBJ1-2; a weak D match, TRBD1 (6 bases). This material consisted of cultured CD8+ T cells from PBMCs, taken from culture after CMV antigen stimulation. The CDR3 nucleotides read TGTGCCAGCAGCTCCAACCGGGGGGCACAGGGCTACACCTTC. Translated, it gives CASSSNRGAQGYTF.